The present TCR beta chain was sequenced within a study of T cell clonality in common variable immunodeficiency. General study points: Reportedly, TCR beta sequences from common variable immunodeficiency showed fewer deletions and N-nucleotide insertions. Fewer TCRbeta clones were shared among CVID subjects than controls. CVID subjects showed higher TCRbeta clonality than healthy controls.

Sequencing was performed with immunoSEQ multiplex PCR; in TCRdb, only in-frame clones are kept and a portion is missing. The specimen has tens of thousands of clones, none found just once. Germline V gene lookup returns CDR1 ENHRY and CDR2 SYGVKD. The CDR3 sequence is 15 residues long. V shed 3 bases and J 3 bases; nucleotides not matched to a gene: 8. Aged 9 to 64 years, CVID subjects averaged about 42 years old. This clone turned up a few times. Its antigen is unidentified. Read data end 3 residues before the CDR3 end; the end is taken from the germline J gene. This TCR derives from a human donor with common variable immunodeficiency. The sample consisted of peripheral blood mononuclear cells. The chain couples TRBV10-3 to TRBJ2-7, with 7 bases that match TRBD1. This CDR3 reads CAISDSGTEVYEQYF. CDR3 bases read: TGTGCCATCAGTGACTCCGGGACAGAGGTCTACGAG.